Listed below are T cell receptor beta chains from one sample, sequenced in a study of T cells after yellow fever vaccination. TCRdb re-analysed the 5' RACE reads in MiXCR, keeping a single row per CDR3 protein. The repertoire consists of a few hundred thousand distinct CDR3 sequences, with 8.7% occurring once and the leading ten covering over 15%. This sample comprised PBMCs, obtained on the day of the first yellow fever vaccination. These receptors originate from a man between 18 and 29 years old who received the YFV17D yellow fever vaccine. CDR3s include the opening cysteine and the closing phenylalanine or tryptophan. Each record gives: D gene, J gene, V gene, clone size, CDR3 protein, CDR3 DNA. The D gene is left open where the match is weak. Rows give clone size only sometimes, using once, few, many, or a class for an expanded clone.

d_gene: .
j_gene: TRBJ1-2
v_gene: TRBV7-9
abundance: few
CDR3aa: CASSLTTNYGYTF
CDR3nt: TGTGCCAGCAGCCTCACTACGAATTATGGCTACACCTTC

d_gene: .
j_gene: TRBJ2-7
v_gene: TRBV7-9
abundance: few
CDR3aa: CASSLGIHGSYEQYF
CDR3nt: TGTGCCAGCAGCTTAGGAATTCACGGCTCCTACGAGCAGTACTTC

d_gene: .
j_gene: TRBJ1-6
v_gene: TRBV20-1
abundance: few
CDR3aa: CSARDWISGSYNSPLHF
CDR3nt: TGCAGTGCTAGAGATTGGATTAGCGGGTCCTATAATTCACCCCTCCACTTT

d_gene: TRBD2
j_gene: TRBJ2-3
v_gene: TRBV4-3
abundance: few
CDR3aa: CASRRTSGTDTQYF
CDR3nt: TGCGCCAGCAGGAGGACTAGCGGCACAGATACGCAGTATTTT

d_gene: .
j_gene: TRBJ1-5
v_gene: TRBV4-2
abundance: few
CDR3aa: CASSQGRGSNQPQHF
CDR3nt: TGTGCCAGCAGCCAAGGGAGGGGGAGCAATCAGCCCCAGCATTTT

d_gene: .
j_gene: TRBJ1-5
v_gene: TRBV27
abundance: few
CDR3aa: CASSLGWSQPQHF
CDR3nt: TGTGCCAGCAGTTTGGGTTGGAGTCAGCCCCAGCATTTT

d_gene: .
j_gene: TRBJ2-2
v_gene: TRBV4-3
abundance: .
CDR3aa: CASSQDGTGELFF
CDR3nt: TGCGCCAGCAGCCAAGACGGTACCGGGGAGCTGTTTTTT

d_gene: TRBD2
j_gene: TRBJ2-1
v_gene: TRBV7-9
abundance: few
CDR3aa: CASSLVAGDNEQFF
CDR3nt: TGTGCCAGCAGCTTGGTAGCGGGGGACAATGAGCAGTTCTTC

d_gene: .
j_gene: TRBJ2-7
v_gene: TRBV5-1
abundance: few
CDR3aa: CASSHGIYEQYF
CDR3nt: TGCGCCAGCAGCCACGGGATCTACGAGCAGTACTTC

d_gene: TRBD1
j_gene: TRBJ1-1
v_gene: TRBV12-3/TRBV12-4
abundance: .
CDR3aa: CASSPSPGTGPNTEAFF
CDR3nt: TGTGCCAGCAGTCCGAGTCCCGGGACAGGGCCGAACACTGAAGCTTTCTTT

d_gene: .
j_gene: TRBJ1-5
v_gene: TRBV6-6
abundance: many
CDR3aa: CASSGGSNQPQHF
CDR3nt: TGTGCCAGCAGTGGGGGGAGCAATCAGCCCCAGCATTTT

d_gene: .
j_gene: TRBJ1-3
v_gene: TRBV4-2
abundance: .
CDR3aa: CASSQGANRVAGMDTIYF
CDR3nt: TGTGCCAGCAGCCAAGGCGCAAACAGGGTCGCCGGGATGGACACCATATATTTT

d_gene: .
j_gene: TRBJ1-2
v_gene: TRBV27
abundance: .
CDR3aa: CASSQPGAPYTF
CDR3nt: TGTGCCAGCAGCCAGCCGGGGGCACCCTACACCTTC

d_gene: .
j_gene: TRBJ1-1
v_gene: TRBV9
abundance: .
CDR3aa: CASSVGDLRAEAFF
CDR3nt: TGTGCCAGCAGCGTAGGGGATCTGAGGGCTGAAGCTTTCTTT

d_gene: .
j_gene: TRBJ1-6
v_gene: TRBV27
abundance: many
CDR3aa: CASSLLGGNSPLHF
CDR3nt: TGTGCCAGCAGTTTACTGGGCGGCAATTCACCCCTCCACTTT

d_gene: .
j_gene: TRBJ1-6
v_gene: TRBV27
abundance: many
CDR3aa: CASSPTGPWFHNSPLHF
CDR3nt: TGTGCCAGCAGTCCTACCGGGCCCTGGTTCCATAATTCACCCCTCCACTTT

d_gene: TRBD1
j_gene: TRBJ2-5
v_gene: TRBV4-1
abundance: many
CDR3aa: CASSQPTGGKTQYF
CDR3nt: TGCGCCAGCAGCCAACCTACAGGGGGGAAGACCCAGTACTTC

d_gene: .
j_gene: TRBJ1-1
v_gene: TRBV5-4
abundance: .
CDR3aa: CASGPGLLCGTEAFF
CDR3nt: TGTGCCAGCGGCCCTGGGCTCCTCTGTGGCACTGAAGCTTTCTTT

d_gene: .
j_gene: TRBJ1-2
v_gene: TRBV9
abundance: few
CDR3aa: CASGDRSYGYTF
CDR3nt: TGTGCCAGCGGGGACCGATCCTATGGCTACACCTTC

d_gene: .
j_gene: TRBJ1-5
v_gene: TRBV4-2
abundance: .
CDR3aa: CASSQVAPVGGRQPQHF
CDR3nt: TGTGCCAGCAGCCAAGTCGCCCCCGTGGGGGGCAGACAGCCCCAGCATTTT

d_gene: TRBD1
j_gene: TRBJ2-1
v_gene: TRBV5-1
abundance: .
CDR3aa: CASSLALGTGAWNEQFF
CDR3nt: TGCGCCAGCAGCTTGGCCCTAGGGACAGGGGCCTGGAATGAGCAGTTCTTC

d_gene: TRBD2
j_gene: TRBJ2-3
v_gene: TRBV9
abundance: few
CDR3aa: CASSTLAGSDTQYF
CDR3nt: TGTGCCAGCAGCACACTAGCGGGGTCAGATACGCAGTATTTT

d_gene: .
j_gene: TRBJ2-1
v_gene: TRBV12-3/TRBV12-4
abundance: many
CDR3aa: CASRGGLVYNEQFF
CDR3nt: TGTGCCAGCAGGGGGGGCTTGGTCTACAATGAGCAGTTCTTC

d_gene: TRBD2
j_gene: TRBJ2-1
v_gene: TRBV3-1
abundance: few
CDR3aa: CASSLPASGGQEQFF
CDR3nt: TGTGCCAGCAGCCTTCCCGCTAGCGGGGGTCAAGAGCAGTTCTTC

d_gene: .
j_gene: TRBJ2-2
v_gene: TRBV6-1
abundance: .
CDR3aa: CASKRRPNTGELFF
CDR3nt: TGTGCCAGCAAACGGCGGCCGAACACCGGGGAGCTGTTTTTT

d_gene: .
j_gene: TRBJ1-1
v_gene: TRBV25-1
abundance: .
CDR3aa: CASSENRENTEAFF
CDR3nt: TGTGCCAGCAGTGAAAACAGGGAGAACACTGAAGCTTTCTTT

d_gene: TRBD2
j_gene: TRBJ2-3
v_gene: TRBV6-1
abundance: few
CDR3aa: CASTGRGGTDTQYF
CDR3nt: TGTGCCAGCACGGGGCGGGGGGGCACAGATACGCAGTATTTT

d_gene: .
j_gene: TRBJ2-6
v_gene: TRBV5-1
abundance: .
CDR3aa: CASSSLRTGREMSSGANVLTF
CDR3nt: TGCGCCAGCAGCTCACTCCGAACCGGCAGAGAAATGTCTTCTGGGGCCAACGTCCTGACTTTC

d_gene: .
j_gene: TRBJ1-1
v_gene: TRBV5-1
abundance: .
CDR3aa: CASSESGANTEAFF
CDR3nt: TGCGCCAGCAGCGAATCCGGGGCGAACACTGAAGCTTTCTTT

d_gene: .
j_gene: TRBJ2-1
v_gene: TRBV7-3
abundance: .
CDR3aa: CASSLQGFYYNEQFF
CDR3nt: TGTGCCAGCAGCTTACAGGGTTTCTACTACAATGAGCAGTTCTTC

d_gene: .
j_gene: TRBJ2-3
v_gene: TRBV7-2
abundance: few
CDR3aa: CASSLRRGGFTDTQYF
CDR3nt: TGTGCCAGCAGTCTAAGGCGCGGCGGGTTCACAGATACGCAGTATTTT

d_gene: TRBD2
j_gene: TRBJ2-3
v_gene: TRBV20-1
abundance: .
CDR3aa: CSANPLAGETDTQYF
CDR3nt: TGCAGTGCTAATCCCCTAGCGGGGGAGACAGATACGCAGTATTTT

d_gene: .
j_gene: TRBJ2-5
v_gene: TRBV6-5
abundance: few
CDR3aa: CASSYSKNHRYQETQYF
CDR3nt: TGTGCCAGCAGTTACTCGAAGAACCACAGGTACCAAGAGACCCAGTACTTC

d_gene: .
j_gene: TRBJ1-5
v_gene: TRBV12-3/TRBV12-4
abundance: many
CDR3aa: CASSLGPGNQPQHF
CDR3nt: TGCGCCAGCAGCTTGGGGCCGGGAAATCAGCCCCAGCATTTT

d_gene: .
j_gene: TRBJ2-7
v_gene: TRBV27
abundance: many
CDR3aa: CASSFWGNSYEQYF
CDR3nt: TGTGCCAGCAGTTTCTGGGGCAACTCCTACGAGCAGTACTTC

d_gene: .
j_gene: TRBJ1-1
v_gene: TRBV4-1
abundance: few
CDR3aa: CASSQGYIRDTEAFF
CDR3nt: TGCGCCAGCAGCCAAGGGTATATCAGGGACACTGAAGCTTTCTTT

d_gene: TRBD2
j_gene: TRBJ2-1
v_gene: TRBV20-1
abundance: few
CDR3aa: CSASVGGAFDEQFF
CDR3nt: TGCAGTGCTAGTGTCGGGGGGGCCTTTGATGAGCAGTTCTTC

d_gene: .
j_gene: TRBJ2-5
v_gene: TRBV29-1
abundance: .
CDR3aa: CSVDPFSGAQETQYF
CDR3nt: TGCAGCGTTGACCCATTCTCGGGGGCCCAAGAGACCCAGTACTTC

d_gene: TRBD1
j_gene: TRBJ2-3
v_gene: TRBV4-1
abundance: few
CDR3aa: CASSTQETGEVDTQYF
CDR3nt: TGCGCCAGCAGTACACAGGAGACAGGGGAAGTAGATACGCAGTATTTT

d_gene: .
j_gene: TRBJ2-1
v_gene: TRBV19
abundance: few
CDR3aa: CASSPGPLARGGNEQFF
CDR3nt: TGTGCCAGTAGTCCGGGCCCTCTAGCGCGAGGAGGCAATGAGCAGTTCTTC

d_gene: .
j_gene: TRBJ2-1
v_gene: TRBV3-1
abundance: .
CDR3aa: CASSSEGAIQFF
CDR3nt: TGTGCCAGCAGCTCAGAGGGCGCCATACAGTTCTTC

d_gene: .
j_gene: TRBJ1-2
v_gene: TRBV24-1
abundance: many
CDR3aa: CATSDSDRPNYGYTF
CDR3nt: TGTGCCACCAGTGATTCGGACAGACCTAACTATGGCTACACCTTC

d_gene: TRBD2
j_gene: TRBJ2-5
v_gene: TRBV5-5
abundance: many
CDR3aa: CASSYGTSGKETQYF
CDR3nt: TGTGCCAGCAGCTATGGGACTAGCGGGAAAGAGACCCAGTACTTC

d_gene: .
j_gene: TRBJ2-6
v_gene: TRBV19
abundance: few
CDR3aa: CASSPRQAGANVLTF
CDR3nt: TGTGCCAGTAGTCCCCGACAGGCTGGGGCCAACGTCCTGACTTTC

d_gene: .
j_gene: TRBJ2-5
v_gene: TRBV12-3/TRBV12-4
abundance: .
CDR3aa: CASRPPFRETQYF
CDR3nt: TGTGCCAGCAGGCCGCCCTTCAGAGAGACCCAGTACTTC

d_gene: TRBD2
j_gene: TRBJ2-2
v_gene: TRBV7-9
abundance: few
CDR3aa: CASARGTSGAGELFF
CDR3nt: TGTGCCAGCGCCCGAGGGACTAGCGGAGCCGGGGAGCTGTTTTTT

d_gene: .
j_gene: TRBJ1-1
v_gene: TRBV20-1
abundance: .
CDR3aa: CSARPHRQVATEAFF
CDR3nt: TGCAGTGCTAGGCCCCACCGACAGGTGGCCACTGAAGCTTTCTTT

d_gene: TRBD1
j_gene: TRBJ1-1
v_gene: TRBV2
abundance: .
CDR3aa: CASSEQGATEAFF
CDR3nt: TGTGCCAGCAGTGAACAGGGGGCTACTGAAGCTTTCTTT

d_gene: .
j_gene: TRBJ1-4
v_gene: TRBV20-1
abundance: .
CDR3aa: CSARGGVFGEKLFF
CDR3nt: TGCAGTGCTAGGGGGGGGGTATTCGGTGAAAAACTGTTTTTT

d_gene: .
j_gene: TRBJ1-5
v_gene: TRBV28
abundance: .
CDR3aa: CASSLTSVRGNQPQHF
CDR3nt: TGTGCCAGCAGTCTTACGTCTGTCCGCGGCAATCAGCCCCAGCATTTT

d_gene: .
j_gene: TRBJ2-5
v_gene: TRBV3-1
abundance: few
CDR3aa: CASARDSEETQYF
CDR3nt: TGTGCCAGCGCCCGGGACTCGGAGGAGACCCAGTACTTC

d_gene: TRBD2
j_gene: TRBJ2-3
v_gene: TRBV28
abundance: many
CDR3aa: CASNSGGEDTQYF
CDR3nt: TGTGCCAGCAATAGCGGGGGGGAAGATACGCAGTATTTT

d_gene: .
j_gene: TRBJ2-7
v_gene: TRBV29-1
abundance: .
CDR3aa: CSVSRDGFYEQYF
CDR3nt: TGCAGCGTTTCCCGGGACGGATTCTACGAGCAGTACTTC